These 2 T cell receptor beta chains came from one sample sequenced in a study of cytomegalovirus exposure and HLA in healthy donors. PCR employed 60 Vbeta and 13 Jbeta primers. Repertoires were generated with immunoSEQ multiplex PCR, while TCRdb's copy carries only in-frame clones and drops some. The sample includes a few hundred thousand clones, about 90% of them seen just once. Sequencing was performed on PBMCs. These receptors all stem from a girl under 10 years old in good health and CMV-seronegative.

This chain links TRBV7-8 with TRBJ2-5, with TRBD1 identical over 7 bases. CDR1 and CDR2 from the germline V gene are SGHVS and FQNEAQ. The V and J ends lost 5 bases and 2 bases, in that order; junction bases with no gene match: 8. The CDR3 is made up of 15 amino acids. CDR3 nucleotide sequence: TGTGCCAGCAGCCCTAGGACAGGCCTACAAGAGACCCAGTACTTC. Encoded protein: CASSPRTGLQETQYF.

This rearrangement joins TRBV18 to TRBJ1-2; a possible D gene is TRBD1 (5 bases). Trimming took off 2 bases at V and 0 bases at J, with 7 bases between the two ends. Germline values: CDR1 KGHSH, CDR2 LQKENI. The CDR3 covers 14 residues. The CDR3 DNA is TGTGCCAGCTCACCAGGGGGGACTAACTATGGCTACACCTTC. Translating it yields CASSPGGTNYGYTF.